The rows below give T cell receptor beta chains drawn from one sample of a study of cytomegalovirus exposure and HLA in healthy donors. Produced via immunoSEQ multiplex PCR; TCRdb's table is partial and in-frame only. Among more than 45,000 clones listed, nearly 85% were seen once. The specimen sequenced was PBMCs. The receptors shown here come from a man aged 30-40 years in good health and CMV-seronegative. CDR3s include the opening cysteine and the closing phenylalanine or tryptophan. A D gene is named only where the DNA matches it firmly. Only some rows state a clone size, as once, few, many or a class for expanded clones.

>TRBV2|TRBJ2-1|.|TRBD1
CASSAEQGNYNEQFF
TGTGCCAGCAGTGCGGAACAGGGGAACTACAATGAGCAGTTCTTC
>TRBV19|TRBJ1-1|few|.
CASSIRGGAEAFF
TGTGCCAGTAGTATACGAGGAGGGGCTGAAGCTTTCTTT
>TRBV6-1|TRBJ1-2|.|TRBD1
CASSARQGFEYGYTF
TGTGCCAGCAGTGCAAGACAGGGTTTTGAATATGGCTACACCTTC
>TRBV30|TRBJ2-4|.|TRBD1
CAWSRQGMNIQYF
TGTGCCTGGAGCCGACAGGGGATGAACATTCAGTACTTC
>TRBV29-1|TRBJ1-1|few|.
CSVWGGLVAFF
TGCAGCGTCTGGGGAGGGCTAGTAGCTTTCTTT
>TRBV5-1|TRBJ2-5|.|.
CATREAGEWGTQYF
TGCGCCACTCGGGAAGCGGGTGAATGGGGGACCCAGTACTTC
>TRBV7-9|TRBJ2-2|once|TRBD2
CASSPRRVAGDTGELFF
TGTGCCAGCAGCCCCCGGAGGGTAGCGGGGGACACCGGGGAGCTGTTTTTT
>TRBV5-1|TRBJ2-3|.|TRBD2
CASSRASGGTTDTQYF
TGCGCCAGCAGCCGCGCTAGCGGGGGGACCACAGATACGCAGTATTTT
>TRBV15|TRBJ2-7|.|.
CATSSGGFPYEQYF
TGTGCCACCAGCAGTGGAGGGTTTCCCTACGAGCAGTACTTC
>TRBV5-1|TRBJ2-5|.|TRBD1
CASSLKGQGAAETQYF
TGCGCCAGCAGCTTGAAGGGACAGGGGGCGGCGGAGACCCAGTACTTC
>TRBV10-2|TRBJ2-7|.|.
CASSELTYEQYF
TGCGCCAGCAGTGAACTCACCTACGAGCAGTACTTC
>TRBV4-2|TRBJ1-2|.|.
CASSPSQGYYTF
TGTGCCAGCAGCCCTAGTCAGGGCTACTACACCTTC
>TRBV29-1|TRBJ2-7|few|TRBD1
CSVEVTGTGQYF
TGCAGCGTTGAAGTGACGGGGACAGGCCAGTACTTC
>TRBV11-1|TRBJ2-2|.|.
CASSRGQNTGELFF
TGTGCCAGCAGCCGGGGACAGAACACCGGGGAGCTGTTTTTT
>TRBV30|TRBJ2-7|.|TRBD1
CAWSGGTGNSYEQYF
TGTGCCTGGAGTGGGGGGACAGGAAATTCCTACGAGCAGTACTTC
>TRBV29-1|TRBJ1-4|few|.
CSVSELSREKLFF
TGCAGCGTTTCGGAGCTCTCTAGGGAAAAACTGTTTTTT
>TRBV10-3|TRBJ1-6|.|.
CAIRDRDVISPLHF
TGTGCCATCAGGGACAGAGACGTAATTTCACCCCTCCACTTT
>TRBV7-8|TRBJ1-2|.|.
CASSLNGQGYGYTF
TGTGCCAGCAGCTTAAATGGGCAGGGGTATGGCTACACCTTC
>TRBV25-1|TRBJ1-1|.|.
CASSEAGQTEAFF
TGTGCCAGCAGTGAAGCGGGGCAAACTGAAGCTTTCTTT
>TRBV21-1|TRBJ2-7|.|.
CASSKVGRDRYEQYF
TGTGCCAGCAGCAAAGTGGGGAGGGATCGGTACGAGCAGTACTTC
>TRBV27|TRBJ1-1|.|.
CASSFGQNTEAFF
TGTGCCAGCAGTTTTGGGCAGAACACTGAAGCTTTCTTT
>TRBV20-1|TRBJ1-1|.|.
CSAARRGEAFF
TGCAGTGCAGCCAGGAGAGGGGAAGCTTTCTTT
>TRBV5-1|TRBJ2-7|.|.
CASSLQQFRDEQYF
TGCGCCAGCAGCTTGCAACAGTTTCGCGACGAGCAGTACTTC
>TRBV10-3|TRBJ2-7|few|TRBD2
CAISPPGGYEQYF
TGTGCCATCAGTCCCCCGGGGGGTTACGAGCAGTACTTC
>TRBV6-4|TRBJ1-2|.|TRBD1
CASSAHRDRDYGYTF
TGTGCCAGCAGTGCCCACCGGGACAGAGATTATGGCTACACCTTC
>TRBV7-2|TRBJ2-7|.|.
CASSWAWGEFDEQYF
TGTGCCAGCAGCTGGGCGTGGGGGGAATTCGACGAGCAGTACTTC
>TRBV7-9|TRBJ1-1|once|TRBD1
CASSPHRGNTEAFF
TGTGCCAGCAGCCCCCACAGGGGCAACACTGAAGCTTTCTTT
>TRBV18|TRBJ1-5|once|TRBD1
CASSPGTGPSNQPQHF
TGTGCCAGCTCACCAGGGACAGGGCCTAGCAATCAGCCCCAGCATTTT
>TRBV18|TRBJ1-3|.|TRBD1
CASSRDSPKLGDTIYF
TGTGCCAGCTCACGGGACAGCCCGAAGTTAGGGGACACCATATATTTT
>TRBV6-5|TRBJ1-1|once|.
CASSRQFIMNTEAFF
TGTGCCAGCAGTCGACAGTTTATAATGAACACTGAAGCTTTCTTT
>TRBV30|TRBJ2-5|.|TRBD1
CAWSTGVETQYF
TGTGCCTGGAGCACAGGGGTGGAGACCCAGTACTTC
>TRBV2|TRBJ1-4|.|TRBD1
CASSENGAGGVWGSTNEKLFF
TGTGCCAGCAGTGAAAACGGAGCAGGGGGCGTTTGGGGGTCAACTAATGAAAAACTGTTTTTT
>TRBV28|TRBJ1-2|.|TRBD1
CASSLAGQGLYNYGYTF
TGTGCCAGCAGTTTAGCTGGACAGGGACTATATAACTATGGCTACACCTTC
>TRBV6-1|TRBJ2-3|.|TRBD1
CASTDTGAVVDTQYF
TGTGCCAGCACCGATACAGGGGCCGTTGTAGATACGCAGTATTTT